One sample yielded the 23 T cell receptor beta chains listed below, sequenced in a study of T cell responses to AZD1222 COVID-19 vaccine. Profiled with immunoSEQ multiplex PCR; TCRdb holds only in-frame clones, not every one. The table shows fewer than 200,000 clones, with approximately 90% occurring only once. The sample here was peripheral blood, taken 28 days after the second AZD1222 dose. The receptors shown here come from an adult who received the AZD1222 COVID-19 vaccine.

The chain employs TRBV25-1 and TRBJ1-2; D is ambiguous. V lost 0 bases and J 11 bases, leaving 10 bases between the germline ends. This CDR3 is built from 12 residues. Germline CDR1 is MGHDK and CDR2 is SYGVNS. CDR3 protein: CASSEYPGSYTF. The CDR3 DNA is TGTGCCAGCAGTGAATATCCGGGCAGTTACACCTTC.

The genes are TRBV5-6 and TRBJ2-5, with 7 bases fitting TRBD2. This CDR3 has 15 residues. From germline, CDR1 is SGHDT and CDR2 YYEEEE. V lost 3 bases, J lost 5 bases, and 10 bases stayed unmatched. The chain's CDR3 is CASSSTGGRGETQYF. The CDR3 DNA sequence: TGTGCCAGCAGCTCAACGGGGGGTCGCGGGGAGACCCAGTACTTC.

The V gene is TRBV4-2, the J gene TRBJ2-2; 8 nucleotides align to TRBD2. Looked up from germline, CDR1 is LGHNA and CDR2 is YNFKEQ. This CDR3 comprises 15 residues. Trimming cost V 3 bases and J 4 bases; bases outside gene matches: 4. CDR3 residues: CASSQERGSTGELFF. For the CDR3, the DNA is TGTGCCAGCAGCCAGGAGCGGGGGAGCACCGGGGAGCTGTTTTTT.

The chain carries TRBV10-3 and TRBJ1-5, with D unclear. CDR3 length: 16 amino acids. Trimming pared 3 bases from V and 4 bases from J, leaving 16 bases between. CDR1 is ENHRY and CDR2 is SYGVKD in the germline V gene. CDR3 loop: CAISDFDPVGNQPQHF. CDR3 nucleotides: TGTGCCATCAGTGACTTTGACCCTGTGGGAAATCAGCCCCAGCATTTT.

This sequence joins TRBV6-1 and TRBJ1-2; D gene unclear. The CDR3 runs 13 residues. The V and J ends lost 1 base and 3 bases respectively, with 6 bases between them. CDR1 and CDR2 (germline): MNHNS, SASEGT. The CDR3 DNA reads as TGTGCCAGCAGTGAAGGGCTACACTATGGCTACACCTTC. Translation: CASSEGLHYGYTF.

J is TRBJ2-1 and V is TRBV2; 8 bases agree with TRBD2. The V segment lost 6 bases and the J segment 7 bases; nucleotides outside the gene matches: 11. Germline values: CDR1 SNHLY, CDR2 FYNNEI. The CDR3 runs 15 residues. This chain's CDR3 is CASRDGGAGRNEQFF. The CDR3 coding sequence is TGTGCCAGCAGGGACGGGGGGGCAGGCAGAAATGAGCAGTTCTTC.

V gene TRBV4-2 combines with J gene TRBJ2-7, with 10 bases aligning to TRBD2. There are 17 residues in the CDR3. Germline-derived CDR1 and CDR2 are LGHNA and YNFKEQ. With V trimmed by 1 base and J by 1 base, 7 bases remained unmatched. CDR3 sequence: CASSQGPSGGVSYEQYF. In DNA, the CDR3 is TGTGCCAGCAGCCAAGGTCCTAGCGGGGGTGTTTCCTACGAGCAGTACTTC.

V usage is TRBV20-1 and J usage is TRBJ1-5; D gene unclear. CDR1 is DFQATT, CDR2 SNEGSKA, per germline (reference sequence). Trimming removed 3 bases from V and 0 bases from J, with 9 bases in between. The CDR3 runs to 14 residues. This chain's CDR3 is CSASAWDSNQPQHF. The CDR3 DNA sequence: TGCAGTGCTAGTGCCTGGGATAGCAATCAGCCCCAGCATTTT.

The rearrangement links TRBV7-2 to TRBJ2-7; the match to TRBD1 covers 9 bases. The CDR3 has 15 amino acids. CDR1 is SGHTA, CDR2 FQGNSA, per germline. The trim removed 6 bases at V and 4 bases at J, leaving 10 bases unmatched. CDR3 loop: CASSQVDRGWYEQYF. The CDR3 DNA is TGTGCCAGCAGTCAAGTCGACAGGGGGTGGTACGAGCAGTACTTC.

The chain is built from TRBV6-5 and TRBJ2-7; possible D gene TRBD1, 5 bases. CDR1 is MNHEY, CDR2 SVGAGI, per germline. V was pared by 6 bases and J by 6 bases, with 15 bases between. The CDR3 has 13 residues. The CDR3 DNA follows: TGTGCCAGCAGCCCCCGATTGCAGGGCGAGCAGTACTTC. The encoded protein is CASSPRLQGEQYF.

The V and J genes are TRBV6-4 and TRBJ2-5, with 13 bases that match TRBD2. Per germline, CDR1 MRHNA and CDR2 SNTAGT. The CDR3 extends over 15 amino acids. Trimming cost V 4 bases and J 4 bases; bases outside gene matches: 3. The CDR3 protein is CASSVTSGGLETQYF. In DNA, the CDR3 is TGTGCCAGCAGTGTGACTAGCGGGGGGTTAGAGACCCAGTACTTC.

The chain joins TRBV19 to TRBJ1-6; D perhaps matches TRBD1 (5 bases). Germline V gene data show CDR1 as LNHDA and CDR2 as SQIVND (reference sequence). The CDR3 covers 15 residues. V was pared by 7 bases and J by 7 bases, with 17 bases between. CDR3 nucleotide sequence: TGTGCCAGTACCAATGGGGGAGTTGGCAATTCACCCCTCCACTTT. Amino acid sequence: CASTNGGVGNSPLHF. The full variable domain, with the rest looked up from reference TRBV19 and TRBJ1-6, is DGGITQSPKYLFRKEGQNVTLSCEQNLNHDAMYWYRQDPGQGLRLIYYSQIVNDFQKGDIAEGYSVSREKKESFPLTVTSAQKNPTAFYLCASTNGGVGNSPLHFGNGTRLTVT.

The rearrangement uses TRBV5-4 and TRBJ1-1, with D possibly being TRBD1 (6 bases). This CDR3 is 12 amino acids long. Germline V gene sequence: CDR1 SGHNT, CDR2 YYREEE (reference sequence). V was pared by 3 bases and J by 5 bases, with 8 bases between. The CDR3: CASSSGTTEAFF. The CDR3 DNA reads as TGTGCCAGCAGCTCAGGGACAACTGAAGCTTTCTTT.

The chain has TRBV29-1 and TRBJ1-1; 8 bases are shared with TRBD1. The V gene end was trimmed by 3 bases and the J gene end by 4 bases; junction bases not matched to a gene: 4. The CDR3 sequence is 13 residues long. The germline CDR1 and CDR2 sequences are SQVTM and ANQGSEA. The CDR3 region is CSVETGVGTEAFF. The DNA of the CDR3 is TGCAGCGTTGAGACAGGGGTGGGCACTGAAGCTTTCTTT.

J is TRBJ1-5 and V is TRBV6-1, with D uncertain. The CDR3 consists of 15 residues. The germline gives CDR1 MNHNS, CDR2 SASEGT. The V and J ends lost 3 bases and 2 bases respectively, with 11 bases between them. The chain's CDR3 is CASSDSPAGNQPQHF. CDR3 sequence (DNA): TGTGCCAGCAGTGATTCCCCAGCCGGCAATCAGCCCCAGCATTTT.

Remarks on this clone: This CDR3 is also generated by other DNA sequences in the sample. The V gene is TRBV5-1, the J gene TRBJ2-7; D unresolved. This CDR3 region has 11 residues. V was shortened by 4 bases and J by 4 bases, with 6 bases between the two germline ends. CDR1 SGHRS and CDR2 YFSETQ come from the germline V gene. In nucleotides, the CDR3 is TGCGCCAGCAGCCTGGGGTACGAGCAGTACTTC. It is translated as CASSLGYEQYF.

The chain employs TRBV7-2 and TRBJ1-5; D gene uncertain. The V and J ends lost 1 base and 4 bases respectively, with 11 bases between them. Germline-derived CDR1 and CDR2 are SGHTA and FQGNSA. The CDR3 is 15 amino acids. The CDR3 protein is CASSLDGRGNQPQHF. In nucleotides, the CDR3 is TGTGCCAGCAGCTTAGACGGGCGCGGTAATCAGCCCCAGCATTTT.

The V and J genes are TRBV6-5 and TRBJ1-1; the match to TRBD1 covers 7 bases. Germline V gene data show CDR1 as MNHEY and CDR2 as SVGAGI. Trimming at V came to 2 bases and at J to 2 bases, leaving 2 bases not matched to a gene. The CDR3 extends over 14 amino acids. CDR3 protein: CASSYRGPNTEAFF. The CDR3 nucleotides read TGTGCCAGCAGTTACAGGGGGCCAAACACTGAAGCTTTCTTT.

The rearrangement uses TRBV3-1 (or the pseudogene TRBV3-2) and TRBJ2-6, with D tentatively TRBD2 (5 bases). From germline, CDR1 is LGHDT and CDR2 YNNKEL (reference sequence). This CDR3 is 14 amino acids long. V lost 9 bases and J 0 bases, leaving 9 bases between the germline ends. The CDR3 nucleotides read TGTGCCAGTGCGGGTTACTCTGGGGCCAACGTCCTGACTTTC. Translation gives CASAGYSGANVLTF.

The rearrangement links TRBV5-1 to TRBJ1-1; TRBD1 matches 8 bases. V lost 4 bases and J lost 7; bases outside the gene matches: 12. The CDR3 extends over 15 amino acids. Germline assignment: CDR1 SGHRS and CDR2 YFSETQ. CDR3: CASSDYGQGRVEAFF. The CDR3 region has the DNA TGCGCCAGCAGCGATTACGGACAGGGAAGGGTTGAAGCTTTCTTT.

The table lists this clone with a count of one. The chain employs TRBV19 and TRBJ2-1; the match to TRBD2 covers 11 bases. The CDR3 runs 18 residues. V shed 0 bases and J 10 bases; nucleotides not matched to a gene: 14. Germline CDR1 and CDR2: LNHDA and SQIVND (reference sequence). CDR3: CASSIEASGGSPLGEQFF. CDR3 DNA sequence: TGTGCCAGTAGTATAGAGGCTAGCGGGGGGTCCCCTTTGGGGGAGCAGTTCTTC.

This clone appeared a few times. The J gene is TRBJ1-2, the V gene TRBV9; 7 nucleotides agree with TRBD1. The germline V gene encodes CDR1 SGDLS and CDR2 YYNGEE. With 4 bases clipped from V and 4 bases from J, the junction kept 4 bases outside the gene matches. This CDR3 has 13 amino acids. CDR3 bases: TGTGCCAGCAGCTTAGGACAGGTCTATGGCTACACCTTC. Translated: CASSLGQVYGYTF.

J is TRBJ1-6 and V is TRBV19; D gene uncertain. Trimming removed 4 bases from V and 7 bases from J, with 14 bases in between. The germline V gene encodes CDR1 LNHDA and CDR2 SQIVND (reference sequence). CDR3 length equals 15 residues. CDR3 DNA: TGTGCCAGTAGTACTACTGGGAACCCCAATTCACCCCTCCACTTT. It translates to CASSTTGNPNSPLHF.